This TCR beta chain was identified in a study of blood T cells in healthy people across ages. General study results and limits: Higher diversity, along with more naive CD4+ cells, distinguished long-lived donors from aged donors. PBMCs that were unsorted prevented a conclusive naive versus antigen-experienced comparison.

On this clonotype itself: Its antigen is currently unknown.

Primed by a sample-barcoded 5' primer and a J-beta primer mix, a second PCR proceeded for roughly 7 to 11 cycles. TCRdb fed the 5' RACE reads into MiXCR, producing one record per CDR3 protein. Here the sample spans over 700,000 distinct CDR3 sequences, roughly 25% being singletons. CDR1 is SQVTM, CDR2 ANQGSEA, per germline. Between the trimmed V and J ends, which lost 0 bases and 8 bases, there was a span of 10 bases. The CDR3 sequence is 12 residues long. These data were also reused for a study on T cells of mothers and their children. That study adds: Samples were provided by three healthy Caucasian mothers and their six children. Sample barcodes and 2-4 random nucleotides were added by the M1S primer of the second PCR.

The sequence was obtained from a boy aged 5-17 years in good health. The rearrangement links TRBV29-1 to TRBJ2-5, with D unclear. Sequencing was carried out using blood. The CDR3 protein is CSVEDLFPTQYF. The CDR3 DNA is TGCAGCGTTGAAGATCTCTTCCCAACCCAGTACTTC.